This T cell receptor beta chain was documented in a study of T-cell reconstitution after alpha-beta-depleted transplantation in children. General study points: Once a year had passed after transplant, T-cell counts and diversity came mostly from newly produced T cells. In some patients, recipient T cells and intrathymic progenitors surviving conditioning explained high day-60 diversity.

Points on this clonotype: Its cognate antigen is unknown.

For TCRbeta, the library was prepared with unique molecular identifiers. TCRdb reprocessed the PCR reads with MiXCR, giving one entry per CDR3 protein. Of fewer than 700,000 distinct CDR3 sequences in the sample, roughly 13% were seen once. Germline lookup yields CDR1 MNHEY and CDR2 SMNVEV (reference sequence). This CDR3 is built from 16 residues. V lost 0 bases and J 7 bases, leaving 16 bases between the germline ends. The chain is built from TRBV27 and TRBJ2-4; possibly TRBD2 for D (6 bases). The material sequenced was PBMCs, mostly from graft donor cells, taken 360 days after TCRalphabeta/CD19-depleted stem cell transplant. The TCR was taken from a male patient aged 10-17 years who had a stem cell transplant for acute myeloid leukemia, so the T cells may come from the graft donor. CDR3 sequence (DNA): TGTGCCAGCAGTTTATCCAACTCCCCACTAGCCAACATTCAGTACTTC. Translated, it gives CASSLSNSPLANIQYF.